These 32 T cell receptor beta chains originate from one sample sequenced in a study of neurological immune-mediated disorders. TCRdb re-derived calls from the 5' RACE reads in MiXCR, one entry per CDR3 protein. The sample contains tens of thousands of distinct CDR3 sequences, roughly 13% of which appear only once. The sequencing input was PBMCs. The receptors were sampled from a female donor in good health.

The sample holds many counts of this clonotype. The chain links TRBV11-2 to TRBJ1-2; no clear D. V dropped 6 bases and J dropped 7 bases, with 21 bases sitting between them. The CDR3 consists of 15 residues. CDR1 and CDR2 (germline): SGHAT, FQNNGV. The CDR3 spells CASRMQAGSLGGYTF. CDR3 in DNA: TGTGCCAGCAGAATGCAGGCTGGCTCGCTGGGTGGCTACACCTTC.

In this sample, this clonotype turned up many times. The CDR3 bases are TGTGCCAGCTCACAGCAGGGCGGCTACACCTTC. Residues: CASSQQGGYTF. The rearrangement links TRBV18 to TRBJ1-2; D might be TRBD1 (5 bases). The V end was cut by 4 bases, the J end by 8 bases, with 8 bases between. Per the germline V gene, CDR1 is KGHSH and CDR2 is LQKENI. CDR3 size: 11 residues.

This clonotype was picked up one time. The chain recombines TRBV4-3 with TRBJ1-2; 8 bases agree with TRBD1. This CDR3 contains 15 residues. V gave up 4 bases and J gave up 2 bases; unmatched junction bases: 6. From germline, CDR1 is LGHNA and CDR2 YSLEER. The CDR3 sequence is CASSPSDRENYGYTF. The CDR3 nucleotides read TGCGCCAGCAGCCCGTCGGACAGGGAAAACTATGGCTACACCTTC.

The genes are TRBV10-3 and TRBJ1-1; 7 positions match TRBD1. J lost 5 bases, V lost 2 bases, and 5 bases had no gene match. The germline V gene encodes CDR1 ENHRY and CDR2 SYGVKD. This CDR3 spans 14 amino acids. The chain's CDR3 is CAISEVQGRTEAFF. The CDR3 DNA reads as TGTGCCATCAGTGAGGTACAGGGGAGGACTGAAGCTTTCTTT.

This clonotype qualifies as medium-sized (0.01 to 0.1%). The V gene is TRBV9, the J gene TRBJ2-1; 7 nucleotides match TRBD2. The CDR3 contains 18 residues. CDR1 and CDR2 (germline): SGDLS, YYNGEE. V dropped 4 bases and J dropped 7; count of bases not matched to a gene: 20. This chain's CDR3 is CASSPSEGSGTFGNEQFF. For the CDR3, the DNA is TGTGCCAGCAGCCCTTCAGAGGGGAGCGGGACCTTCGGGAATGAGCAGTTCTTC.

This clonotype was detected ten times or more. The V gene is TRBV5-1, the J gene TRBJ2-1; D gene uncertain. V lost 4 bases and J lost 7, with 12 bases in between. The germline CDR1 and CDR2 sequences are SGHRS and YFSETQ. The CDR3 consists of 13 residues. The CDR3 reads CASSTDPGNEQFF. CDR3 DNA sequence: TGCGCCAGCAGCACCGACCCTGGGAATGAGCAGTTCTTC.

This clonotype has at least ten counts. V gene TRBV2 combines with J gene TRBJ1-1; D might be TRBD1 (5 bases). The ends were cut back, 7 bases at V and 1 base at J, with 13 bases in the middle. Looked up from germline, CDR1 is SNHLY and CDR2 is FYNNEI. CDR3 length: 14 residues. In DNA, the CDR3 is TGTGCCAGCAACCGGGACCCATGGAACACTGAAGCTTTCTTT. Its protein is CASNRDPWNTEAFF.

The sample holds many counts of this clonotype. This chain uses TRBV5-1 with TRBJ1-1, with D possibly TRBD1 on 5 matching bases. Looked up from germline, CDR1 is SGHRS and CDR2 is YFSETQ. V lost 0 bases and J lost 1, with 7 bases in between. CDR3 length equals 14 residues. The CDR3 DNA follows: TGCGCCAGCAGCTTGGGGGGGACGAACACTGAAGCTTTCTTT. It encodes CASSLGGTNTEAFF. The variable domain in full, with the rest retrieved from reference TRBV5-1 and TRBJ1-1, is KAGVTQTPRYLIKTRGQQVTLSCSPISGHRSVSWYQQTPGQGLQFLFEYFSETQRNKGNFPGRFSGRQFSNSRSEMNVSTLELGDSALYLCASSLGGTNTEAFFGQGTRLTVV.

This clonotype was detected ten times or more. In DNA form, the CDR3 reads TGTGCCAGCAGGGTGACAGGGGGAGATCAGCCCCAGCATTTT. Protein sequence: CASRVTGGDQPQHF. This chain links TRBV12-3 or TRBV12-4 with TRBJ1-5; 9 bases agree with TRBD1. The CDR3 has 14 amino acids. The V segment lost 6 bases and the J segment 5 bases; nucleotides outside the gene matches: 5.

Sample share makes this clonotype medium-sized. The chain combines TRBV7-8 with TRBJ1-1, with a tentative D call TRBD1 (5 bases). The length of the CDR3 is 15 residues. CDR1 is SGHVS and CDR2 is FQNEAQ in the germline V gene. Trimming shortened V by 1 base and J by 3 bases, and 12 bases separated the two germline ends. The CDR3 is CASSLVGGMDTEAFF. Here the CDR3 DNA reads TGTGCCAGCAGCTTAGTTGGGGGGATGGACACTGAAGCTTTCTTT.

This clonotype was seen a few times. This sequence joins TRBV7-9 and TRBJ1-2; TRBD1 might be the D (5 bases). There are 17 residues in the CDR3. Germline CDR1 reads SEHNR; CDR2 reads FQNEAQ (reference sequence). Trimming removed 8 bases at V and 5 bases at J, with 27 bases between. DNA for the CDR3: TGTGCCAGCTGCCCCCCATCCTCGGCGGGGACGGTTTATGGCTACACCTTC. Translating gives CASCPPSSAGTVYGYTF.

This clonotype was detected ten times or more. V and J are TRBV7-6 and TRBJ1-3, with D perhaps TRBD1 (6 bases). This CDR3 is built from 18 residues. The V gene's germline CDR1 is SGHVS and CDR2 FNYEAQ. V was cut by 7 bases and J by 0 bases, with 22 bases left in between. DNA for the CDR3: TGTGCCAGCACCCCCGGGGGGCCCTGGGCGGGCTCTGGAAACACCATATATTTT. Amino acids: CASTPGGPWAGSGNTIYF.

This clonotype was found many times. The chain carries TRBV5-6 and TRBJ2-3; no reliable D call. With 0 bases removed from V and 2 bases from J, the gap between germline ends came to 7 bases. Germline loops: CDR1 SGHDT, CDR2 YYEEEE. This CDR3 contains 14 residues. CDR3 DNA: TGTGCCAGCAGCTTGGCTCTCAACACAGATACGCAGTATTTT. Encoded protein: CASSLALNTDTQYF.

This clonotype was detected ten times or more. The rearrangement uses TRBV12-3 or TRBV12-4 and TRBJ1-1; possible D gene TRBD1, 6 bases. The length of the CDR3 is 15 residues. Between the trimmed V and J ends, which lost 2 bases and 4 bases, there was a span of 14 bases. The CDR3 bases are TGTGCCAGCAGTTTATCCGGGGGAGGGGGCACTGAAGCTTTCTTT. Translation: CASSLSGGGGTEAFF.

Ten or more counts support this clonotype. The chain carries TRBV20-1 and TRBJ1-6; 7 nucleotides agree with TRBD1. The CDR3 length is 14 residues. V lost 4 bases and J lost 7; bases outside the gene matches: 7. Germline CDR1 and CDR2: DFQATT and SNEGSKA (reference sequence). Written as DNA, the CDR3 is TGCAGTGCTAAAAAGACAGGGATAAATTCACCCCTCCACTTT. This translates into CSAKKTGINSPLHF.

This clonotype was observed at least ten times. This rearrangement joins TRBV25-1 to TRBJ2-2; either TRBD1 or TRBD2 may fit D (5 bases each). The CDR3 extends over 15 amino acids. The V gene's germline CDR1 is MGHDK and CDR2 SYGVNS. V lost 3 bases to trimming and J lost 7 bases, with 15 bases between them. CDR3 sequence reads: CASSEPGTRRGELFF. The CDR3 region has the DNA TGTGCCAGCAGTGAGCCGGGGACCAGACGCGGGGAGCTGTTTTTT.

In this sample, this clonotype turned up many times. V usage is TRBV5-1 and J usage is TRBJ1-1; D may be TRBD1 (6 bases). This CDR3 comprises 14 residues. Germline CDR1 SGHRS, CDR2 YFSETQ. Trimming took 0 bases from V and 4 from J, leaving 10 bases between them. CDR3 coding DNA: TGCGCCAGCAGCTTGGAAGTCAGGGGCACTGAAGCTTTCTTT. This translates into CASSLEVRGTEAFF.

In its sample, this clonotype was seen many times. The V gene is TRBV20-1, the J gene TRBJ1-4; D gene uncertain. Trimming took 3 bases from V and 0 from J, leaving 14 bases between them. The CDR3 extends over 16 amino acids. CDR1 is DFQATT and CDR2 is SNEGSKA in the germline V gene (reference sequence). CDR3 in DNA: TGCAGTGCTAGGAGCCCGACAACCGCAACTAATGAAAAACTGTTTTTT. It is translated as CSARSPTTATNEKLFF.

This clonotype has a count of ten or more. This rearrangement joins TRBV9 to TRBJ2-7; D is undetermined. In germline, CDR1 is SGDLS, CDR2 YYNGEE. The CDR3 sequence is 15 residues long. Trimming cost V 0 bases and J 1 base, with 11 bases left between them. The CDR3 nucleotides read TGTGCCAGCAGCGTAGGATCCGGCTCATCCTACGAGCAGTACTTC. Residues: CASSVGSGSSYEQYF.

In its sample, this clonotype was seen many times. CDR3 residues: CASSLAWFGSSIDTQYF. CDR3 coding DNA: TGTGCCAGCAGCTTAGCTTGGTTTGGCAGTTCGATAGATACGCAGTATTTT. This chain connects TRBV7-2 to TRBJ2-3; D unresolved. The V end lost 0 bases, the J end lost 5 bases, and 18 bases lay between the germline ends. This CDR3 has 17 residues. Germline CDR1 reads SGHTA; CDR2 reads FQGNSA.

The sample holds many counts of this clonotype. The V call is TRBV2, the J call TRBJ1-1; D may be TRBD1 (5 bases). Trimming left V 11 bases short and J 9 bases short, with 25 bases between. Germline lookup yields CDR1 SNHLY and CDR2 FYNNEI. This CDR3 region has 14 residues. The CDR3 sequence: CAGGDDLPEPQAFF. DNA of the CDR3: TGTGCCGGGGGAGACGACCTACCAGAACCTCAAGCTTTCTTT.

In its sample, this clonotype was seen many times. The chain uses TRBV5-1 and TRBJ1-1; possible D gene TRBD1, 5 bases. The germline gives CDR1 SGHRS, CDR2 YFSETQ. V gave up 0 bases and J gave up 6 bases, with 15 bases separating them. CDR3 length: 15 residues. CDR3 protein: CASSLVGRDGAEAFF. As DNA, the CDR3 is TGCGCCAGCAGCTTGGTGGGTAGGGACGGGGCTGAAGCTTTCTTT.

This clonotype appeared many times. The chain has TRBV21-1 and TRBJ2-3; the table's TRBD1 call for D was not verified on the DNA. TRBV21-1 corresponds to a pseudogene. CDR3 length: 19 residues. In DNA form, the CDR3 reads TGTGCCAGCAGCAAAGGAATGGTGGAGCCGGAACGTCCCCCAGATACGCAGTATTTT. Translating gives CASSKGMVEPERPPDTQYF.

This clonotype was seen ten or more times. The gene calls are TRBV3-1 and TRBJ2-5; D is perhaps TRBD1 or TRBD2 (5 bases each). The CDR3 runs 15 residues. Germline values: CDR1 LGHDT, CDR2 YNNKEL (reference sequence). V was cut by 5 bases and J by 1 base, with 14 bases left in between. The CDR3 sequence is CASSFRGAGQETQYF. Written as DNA, the CDR3 is TGTGCCAGCAGCTTCCGAGGGGCCGGCCAAGAGACCCAGTACTTC.

This clonotype was counted at least ten times. The CDR3 sequence is CASSLQGWTEAFF. CDR3 DNA: TGTGCCAGCAGCTTACAGGGATGGACTGAAGCTTTCTTT. The chain uses TRBV12-3 or TRBV12-4 and TRBJ1-1; TRBD1 might be the D (6 bases). CDR3 length: 13 residues. V shed 6 bases and J shed 5 bases, with 13 bases lying between them.

As concerns this clonotype: At one of its ends the junction is not consistent with the germline gene, which may arise from a read error. CDR3 nucleotide sequence: TGTGCCAGCAGTTTTGGGGTCGCCTCTCATAGCAAGCAGCCCCAGCATTTT. This encodes CASSFGVASHSKQPQHF. V usage is TRBV12-3 or TRBV12-4 and J usage is TRBJ1-5; D remains unclear. This CDR3 contains 17 residues.

This clonotype was observed at least ten times. V and J are TRBV6-5 and TRBJ2-7; 8 bases agree with TRBD1. V gave up 6 bases and J gave up 2 bases; unmatched junction bases: 9. CDR1 is MNHEY, CDR2 SVGAGI, per germline. This CDR3 is 15 amino acids long. CDR3 amino acids: CASRPDRGDAYEQYF. The CDR3 region has the DNA TGTGCCAGCAGACCCGACAGGGGAGATGCCTACGAGCAGTACTTC.

This clonotype has ten or more counts. The chain carries TRBV7-2 and TRBJ2-1; 14 positions match TRBD2. CDR1 and CDR2 from the germline V gene are SGHTA and FQGNSA. J was trimmed by 9 bases and V by 3 bases; bases with no gene match: 7. This CDR3 comprises 16 residues. DNA of the CDR3: TGTGCCAGCAGCTTGTTGCCGGGACTAGCGGGGGTTGAGCAGTTCTTC. Amino acids: CASSLLPGLAGVEQFF.

This clonotype was detected many times. The CDR3 here is CASREGTGAEAFF. In DNA form, the CDR3 reads TGTGCCAGCAGGGAGGGGACAGGGGCTGAAGCTTTCTTT. The chain combines TRBV7-8 with TRBJ1-1, with 10 bases lining up with TRBD1. CDR1 SGHVS and CDR2 FQNEAQ come from the germline V gene. Trimming took 6 bases from V and 6 from J; bases not matched to a gene: 4. The CDR3 runs 13 residues.

This clonotype was seen at least ten times. This chain connects TRBV5-1 to TRBJ1-2; perhaps TRBD1 as D (5 bases). Trimming cost V 3 bases and J 10 bases, with 22 bases left between them. The CDR3 has 15 amino acids. CDR1 and CDR2 from the germline V gene are SGHRS and YFSETQ. CDR3 bases: TGCGCCAGCAGCTCTCAGGACACGTCCTATGATGCCTACACCTTC. It translates to CASSSQDTSYDAYTF. Full variable domain (remainder filled in from reference TRBV5-1 and TRBJ1-2): KAGVTQTPRYLIKTRGQQVTLSCSPISGHRSVSWYQQTPGQGLQFLFEYFSETQRNKGNFPGRFSGRQFSNSRSEMNVSTLELGDSALYLCASSSQDTSYDAYTFGSGTRLTVV.

There are many counts of this clonotype. The V gene is TRBV28, the J gene TRBJ1-3; D is ambiguous. The CDR3 runs 13 residues. Per germline, CDR1 MDHEN and CDR2 SYDVKM. Trimming cost V 6 bases and J 1 base, with 7 bases left between them. CDR3 nucleotides: TGTGCCAGCAGCATGGCGTCTGGAAACACCATATATTTT. This gives the protein CASSMASGNTIYF.

This clonotype was seen repeatedly, ten times or more. This chain connects TRBV14 to TRBJ2-7; D unclear. Deletions cut 4 bases from V and 0 bases from J, with 7 bases between. CDR1 is SGHDN and CDR2 is FVKESK in the germline V gene. This CDR3 is 13 amino acids long. CDR3 protein: CASSLLHSYEQYF. The DNA of the CDR3 is TGTGCCAGCAGCCTACTTCACTCCTACGAGCAGTACTTC.